The 13 T cell receptor beta chains presented below share a single source sample, sequenced in a study of CD8+ T cells in alopecia areata. Once RNA had been extracted, it was reverse transcribed into cDNA to act as the sequencing template. Profiled with immunoSEQ multiplex PCR; TCRdb holds only in-frame clones, not every one. The data hold 95,000 to 150,000 clones, with 50% to 55% observed a single time. Treatment given: oral pan-JAK inhibitor, 5-10 mg twice daily. The source was CD4+ T cells sorted from blood, collected at week 4, from a patient treated with tofacitinib. The receptors shown here come from a human donor with alopecia areata.

This chain joins TRBV30 and TRBJ2-7, with 7 bases fitting TRBD1. Germline CDR1 GTSNPN, CDR2 SVGIG (reference sequence). This CDR3 contains 14 residues. V was pared by 7 bases and J by 2 bases, with 11 bases of the junction left unmatched. For the CDR3, the DNA is TGTGCCTCGACCGGGACAGCGTCCGCCTACGAGCAGTACTTC. It translates to CASTGTASAYEQYF.

This CDR3 reads CASSQVDMGLISNEQFF. The CDR3 nucleotides are TGCGCCAGCAGCCAAGTGGATATGGGACTAATATCCAATGAGCAGTTCTTC. The rearrangement links TRBV4-1 to TRBJ2-1; TRBD2 aligns across 7 bases. Germline values: CDR1 MGHRA, CDR2 YSYEKL. CDR3 length: 17 amino acids. V gave up 1 base and J gave up 6 bases; unmatched junction bases: 12.

The genes are TRBV13 and TRBJ1-2, with D tentatively TRBD1 (5 bases). V was trimmed by 3 bases and J by 8 bases, leaving 10 bases between them. The CDR3 has 12 amino acids. The germline gives CDR1 PRHDT, CDR2 FYEKMQ (reference sequence). The CDR3 coding sequence is TGTGCCAGCAGCTTCCAGGGTCGGGGCTACACCTTC. Translated: CASSFQGRGYTF.

V usage is TRBV30 and J usage is TRBJ2-1; no clear D gene. V was shortened by 0 bases and J by 5 bases, with 8 bases between the two germline ends. Per germline, CDR1 GTSNPN and CDR2 SVGIG (reference sequence). This CDR3 comprises 13 residues. This CDR3 reads CAWSVRSDNEQFF. For the CDR3, the DNA is TGTGCCTGGAGTGTACGGAGTGACAATGAGCAGTTCTTC.

This clone was counted only a few times. The V gene is TRBV6-6, the J gene TRBJ2-5; tentatively, D is TRBD1 (5 bases). V dropped 2 bases and J dropped 5 bases, with 12 bases sitting between them. The CDR3 loop spans 14 amino acids. Germline loops: CDR1 MNHNY, CDR2 SVGAGI (reference sequence). DNA of the CDR3: TGTGCCAGCAGTTACGGTCAGGGCCCGGAGACCCAGTACTTC. This translates into CASSYGQGPETQYF.

To note about this clone: The same CDR3 can be traced to other DNA sequences in this sample. This chain joins TRBV29-1 and TRBJ2-2, with 12 bases lining up with TRBD1. V dropped 3 bases and J dropped 8; count of bases not matched to a gene: 7. CDR1 is SQVTM and CDR2 is ANQGSEA in the germline V gene. The CDR3 has 15 amino acids. The CDR3 DNA is TGCAGCGTTGAGCGGGACAGGGGGCGGAAAGGGGAGCTGTTTTTT. Protein: CSVERDRGRKGELFF.

This chain uses TRBV4-1 with TRBJ2-2, with 9 bases fitting TRBD2. The junction had 1 base not matched to a gene; V was cut back by 2 bases and J by 0 bases. The CDR3 runs 16 residues. Per the germline V gene, CDR1 is MGHRA and CDR2 is YSYEKL. CDR3 in amino acids: CASSQLAGTNTGELFF. In nucleotides, the CDR3 is TGCGCCAGCAGCCAACTAGCGGGAACGAACACCGGGGAGCTGTTTTTT.

This chain joins TRBV25-1 and TRBJ2-1, with D perhaps being TRBD1 or TRBD2 (5 bases each). The CDR3 sequence is 16 residues long. Deletions cut 1 base from V and 4 bases from J, with 14 bases between. The germline CDR1 and CDR2 sequences are MGHDK and SYGVNS. CDR3 DNA sequence: TGTGCCAGCAGTGAATCGCCGGGGCTTGGTTACAATGAGCAGTTCTTC. Residues: CASSESPGLGYNEQFF. Complete variable domain (other parts from reference TRBV25-1 and TRBJ2-1): EADIYQTPRYLVIGTGKKITLECSQTMGHDKMYWYQQDPGMELHLIHYSYGVNSTEKGDLSSESTVSRIRTEHFPLTLESARPSHTSQYLCASSESPGLGYNEQFFGPGTRLTVL.

This rearrangement joins TRBV30 to TRBJ1-6; no clear D. Trimming removed 0 bases at V and 7 bases at J, with 13 bases between. There are 15 residues in the CDR3. Germline V gene sequence: CDR1 GTSNPN, CDR2 SVGIG (reference sequence). The CDR3 nucleotides read TGTGCCTGGAGTGTAAGCGGAAGGTTCAATTCACCCCTCCACTTT. It is translated as CAWSVSGRFNSPLHF. The full variable domain, its missing parts supplied by reference TRBV30 and TRBJ1-6, is SQTIHQWPATLVQPVGSPLSLECTVEGTSNPNLYWYRQAAGRGLQLLFYSVGIGQISSEVPQNLSASRPQDRQFILSSKKLLLSDSGFYLCAWSVSGRFNSPLHFGNGTRLTVT.

The V call is TRBV5-6, the J call TRBJ2-1; D is uncertain. The CDR3 covers 11 residues. Trimming shortened V by 6 bases and J by 4 bases, and 5 bases separated the two germline ends. The germline V gene encodes CDR1 SGHDT and CDR2 YYEEEE. The CDR3 loop is CASTIYNEQFF. DNA of the CDR3: TGTGCCAGCACCATTTACAATGAGCAGTTCTTC.

CDR3: CASSLADTEAFF. In DNA, the CDR3 is TGCGCCAGCAGCTTAGCAGACACTGAAGCTTTCTTT. The V gene is TRBV5-1, the J gene TRBJ1-1; D gene uncertain. Trimming took off 2 bases at V and 3 bases at J, with 5 bases between the two ends. CDR3 size: 12 residues. Germline CDR1 is SGHRS and CDR2 is YFSETQ.

V gene TRBV6-1 combines with J gene TRBJ2-6; 9 bases match TRBD1. CDR1 is MNHNS, CDR2 SASEGT, per germline. This CDR3 has 15 residues. V dropped 6 bases and J dropped 4; count of bases not matched to a gene: 4. The CDR3 sequence: CASRTGGSGANVLTF. Here the CDR3 DNA reads TGTGCCAGCAGAACAGGGGGCTCAGGGGCCAACGTCCTGACTTTC.

This clone turned up a few times. The chain carries TRBV6-1 and TRBJ1-2; no definite D call. Trimming removed 2 bases from V and 8 bases from J, with 9 bases in between. Germline CDR1 is MNHNS and CDR2 is SASEGT. This CDR3 is 12 amino acids long. CDR3 in amino acids: CASSERGVGYTF. CDR3 DNA sequence: TGTGCCAGCAGTGAAAGAGGTGTGGGCTACACCTTC.